This TCR beta chain was profiled in a study of blood T cell repertoires in COVID-19. Study-level information: PBMCs, B-cell-depleted T cells, or T cells provided the cDNA or gDNA that made up the material.

Cohorts were determined from participant-reported clinical history. Original processing methods: Reference gene primer amplification gave nucleated cell count estimates. Libraries were prepared by immunoSEQ multiplex PCR; TCRdb keeps only in-frame clonotypes and omits some of them. V, J and clone size are taken as reported in that table, and D and trimming were inferred from the DNA itself. Among 220,000 or so clones, over 65% were seen once, and the ten largest hold about 3.2%. This CDR3 contains 16 residues. Germline values: CDR1 SNHLY, CDR2 FYNNEI. Trimming cost V 5 bases and J 5 bases, with 18 bases left between them.

The origin of this receptor is a woman aged 55-69 years who had recovered from COVID-19. The chain combines TRBV2 with TRBJ1-4, with a tentative D call TRBD1 (6 bases). Sequenced: PBMCs or T cells enriched from blood (not recorded which). CDR3 DNA: TGTGCCAGCAGTCGAATACGGACAGTTCAAAATGAAAAACTGTTTTTT. Amino acids: CASSRIRTVQNEKLFF.